This TCR beta chain derives from a study of cytomegalovirus exposure and HLA in healthy donors. Study-level information: Later analysis reported that the roughly 120 validation repertoires shared the platform of the roughly 630 first-cohort repertoires.

Separate from the 666-subject first cohort was the 120-subject validation cohort, to which the donors belonged. Profiling relied on immunoSEQ multiplex PCR, and the TCRdb table lists in-frame clones only, not all of them. The sample contains approximately 120,000 clones, 89% of which appear only once. Germline CDR1 is SEHNR and CDR2 is FQNEAQ (reference sequence). The CDR3 covers 18 residues. V shed 1 base, J shed 4 bases, and the junction held 10 bases outside the gene matches. The source of this sequence is a woman younger than 35 in good health and CMV-seronegative. The chain combines TRBV7-9 with TRBJ2-1; 10 bases align to TRBD2. Input material: PBMCs. CDR3 amino acids: CASSLGAQREGPYNEQFF. The CDR3 DNA is TGTGCCAGCAGCTTAGGTGCCCAGCGGGAGGGGCCTTACAATGAGCAGTTCTTC.